This T cell receptor beta chain emerged from a study of T cells expressing NK-cell markers. About the research overall: Sorted CD3+CD56-NKG2C+, CD3+CD56+NKG2C- and CD3+CD56+NKG2C+ T cells were the source of the TCR beta repertoires.

UMIs accompanied the 5'RACE template switching by which TCR beta cDNA was made. No DNA is given; TCRdb re-called the 5' RACE reads and lists each CDR3 protein once. The repertoire shows fewer than 400,000 distinct CDR3 sequences; the top ten hold around 5.3%. On this clonotype: The antigen is undetermined.

Study results and caveats: Where a handful of donors were concerned, these clonotypes also led the CD3+CD56-NKG2C+ fraction. Expanded NKG2C+ T cell clones had unclear HCMV specificity.

This receptor was obtained from a man between 18 and 69 years old in good health. Sequenced material: blood T cells: a sorted CD56 or NKG2C T cell subset, CD4+ or CD8+ T cells, or bulk PBMC T cells (not recorded which).

The CDR3 reads CASSPGSAYNEQFF. The chain carries TRBV28 and TRBJ2-1; TCRdb outputs TRBD1, but without DNA this stays unchecked. The germline V gene encodes CDR1 MDHEN and CDR2 SYDVKM. This CDR3 has 14 amino acids.